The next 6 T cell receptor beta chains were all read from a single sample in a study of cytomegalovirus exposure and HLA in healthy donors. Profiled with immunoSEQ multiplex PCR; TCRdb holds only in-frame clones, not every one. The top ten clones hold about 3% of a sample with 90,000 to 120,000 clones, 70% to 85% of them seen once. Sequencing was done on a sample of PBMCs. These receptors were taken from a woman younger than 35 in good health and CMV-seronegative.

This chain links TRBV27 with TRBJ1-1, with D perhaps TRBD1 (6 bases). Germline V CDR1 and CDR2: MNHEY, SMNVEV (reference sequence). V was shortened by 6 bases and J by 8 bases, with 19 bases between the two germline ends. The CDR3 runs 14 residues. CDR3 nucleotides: TGTGCCAGCAGGGGAGGGGGGGGCCGGCCCGAAGCTTTCTTT. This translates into CASRGGGGRPEAFF.

DNA for the CDR3: TGCGCCAGCAGTTTAGGAAACGGGGGGACGGAGACCCAGTACTTC. Translating it yields CASSLGNGGTETQYF. The V gene is TRBV5-1, the J gene TRBJ2-5; 7 bases map to TRBD2. This CDR3 comprises 15 residues. Germline assignment: CDR1 SGHRS and CDR2 YFSETQ. Unmatched junction bases numbered 12, after V lost 5 bases and J lost 5 bases.

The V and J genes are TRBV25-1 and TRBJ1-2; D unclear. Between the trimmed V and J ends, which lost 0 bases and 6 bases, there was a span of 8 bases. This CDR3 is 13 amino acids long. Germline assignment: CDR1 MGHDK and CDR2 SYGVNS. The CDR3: CASSEYDGDGYTF. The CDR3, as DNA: TGTGCCAGCAGTGAATATGACGGGGATGGCTACACCTTC.

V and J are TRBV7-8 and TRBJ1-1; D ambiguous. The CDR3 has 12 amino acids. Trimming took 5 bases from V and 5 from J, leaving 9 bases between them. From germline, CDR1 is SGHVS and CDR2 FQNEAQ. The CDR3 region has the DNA TGTGCCAGCAGCGCGGTTAGTACTGAAGCTTTCTTT. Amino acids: CASSAVSTEAFF.

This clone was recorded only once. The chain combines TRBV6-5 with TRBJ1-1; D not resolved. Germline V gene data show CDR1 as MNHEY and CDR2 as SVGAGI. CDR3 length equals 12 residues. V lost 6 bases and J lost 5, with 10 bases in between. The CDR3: CASSPSLTEAFF. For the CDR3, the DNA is TGTGCCAGCAGCCCCTCGTTGACTGAAGCTTTCTTT.

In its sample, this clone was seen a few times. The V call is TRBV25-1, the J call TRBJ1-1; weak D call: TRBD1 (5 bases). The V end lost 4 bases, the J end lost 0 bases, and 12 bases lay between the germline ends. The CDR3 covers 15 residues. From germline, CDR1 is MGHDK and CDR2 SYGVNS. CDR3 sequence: CASSGKGSLNTEAFF. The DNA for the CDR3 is TGTGCCAGCAGTGGCAAGGGGTCGCTGAACACTGAAGCTTTCTTT.